This T cell receptor (beta chain) was sequenced in a study of cytomegalovirus exposure and HLA in healthy donors (TCRdb year 2017). At the level of the whole study: An earlier analysis of 550 to 700 of the donors reported roughly 300 Gb of sequence data and some 100 million unique TCR beta sequences from roughly 200 million T cells. About 280 gigabases of sequencing data and roughly 81 million unique TCR sequences made up an early release that covered some 640 HLA-typed donors. Of the roughly 400 genotyped donors, roughly 80% fell in the genetic ancestry cluster associated with self-reported Caucasian donors. The study was designed to test whether signatures of past pathogen exposure could be identified by cataloging public T cell receptors. The study used immunosequencing to profile the T cell repertoires of around 600 subjects and linked those repertoires to cytomegalovirus serostatus. Besides the first cohort of about 730 subjects, a separate validation cohort made up of 95 to 150 different subjects was used. To predict cytomegalovirus infection status, the study brought together high-throughput TCR immunosequencing, statistical association of individual TCRs with disease status, and machine learning. To study patterns of TCR occurrence, a later analysis re-analyzed previously published TCR beta repertoires from around 660 donors and added high-resolution HLA genotyping. The later analysis used no new phenotypic data to find candidate immune exposures, relying instead on TCR beta sequences and their occurrence across donors. In an earlier analysis of roughly 580 of the donors, high-throughput TCR beta sequencing was used to judge whether each TCR beta V gene segment behaved as functional or pseudogenic. Alongside the repertoire data, information on donor age, sex, ethnicity and CMV serostatus was compiled. A later genetic analysis took genome-wide SNP genotypes for about three fifths of the 666 donors and used that subset as a discovery cohort. All discovery cohort repertoires had been generated using a single sequencing platform. Class I and class II HLA loci were covered by the typing at four-digit resolution. Typing coverage differed by locus: A, B, C, DRB1 and DQB1 were typed in roughly 629-630 donors, DQA1 in 500 to 550, DPA1 in approximately 600, and DPB1 in around 440. Roughly five DR-DQ haplotypes were handled as single units for association and clustering, since linkage in the cohort was strong. Among about 360 genotyped donors of the cohort, an average of about 240,000 unique TCR beta nucleotide sequences were sequenced per donor, roughly 20% of them non-productive.

Libraries were made using the immunoSEQ multiplex PCR assay. For the multiplex PCR, a mixture combining 60 forward primers for TCR Vbeta segments and 13 reverse primers for TCR Jbeta segments was used. A multiplex PCR assay on genomic DNA amplified the CDR3 region of rearranged TCR beta genes. On the Illumina HiSeq System, the amplified TCR beta libraries were sequenced as 87-base-pair reads. As for how the authors treated the data: Across the 670 or so repertoires, a later analysis counted some 81 million unique TCR beta chains, around 11 million of which were shared by at least two donors. Raw reads were error-corrected and collapsed into unique sequences with a nearest-neighbor algorithm that merged closely related sequences to remove PCR and sequencing errors. Alignment of CDR3 sequences to IMGT reference sequences was used to assign V, D and J gene segments. For a sequence to be retained, a match of at least six nucleotides was required to both a V gene segment and a J gene segment. Rearrangements were called productive when the CDR3 lacked stop codons and stayed in frame with V and J; all others were non-productive. CDR3 was defined according to IMGT convention as the region running from the second conserved V-encoded cysteine to the conserved J-encoded phenylalanine. The earlier analysis of about 610 of the donors excluded any sequence lacking an unambiguous match to a single V gene segment. An earlier analysis of over 450 of the donors classified V segments as functional when productive rearrangements were above 56.7% and as segregating when the standard deviation between donors was above 5%. A statistical classification framework was built for diagnosing cytomegalovirus status from the catalog of TCR beta chain sequences. In a later analysis, V and J genes were assigned by comparing TCR nucleotide sequences against IMGT/GENE-DB human TR gene sequences. Using the TCRdist pipeline, a later analysis assigned CDR3 sequences along with most-parsimonious VDJ recombination scenarios. A later analysis defined each TCR beta chain by its CDR3 amino acid sequence plus V-gene family, and excluded reads lacking a unique V-gene family. In a later analysis, fewer than 600 highly shared, low-generation-probability nucleotide sequences were removed to address suspected cross-contamination and a sequencing artifact. For each public chain, a later analysis derived a clonal expansion index from normalized ranks of inferred template counts within each repertoire. Generation probabilities in a later analysis came from a VDJ recombination model fitted to out-of-frame rearrangements, and those results were checked against IGoR. A later analysis scored TCR-TCR, TCR-HLA and TCR-CMV co-occurrence with hypergeometric tests, applying a repertoire-size bias correction to TCR pairs. False discovery rates were estimated in a later analysis by permuting HLA or CMV assignments 20 times. In a later analysis, co-occurring TCRs were grouped using DBSCAN, with TCRdist sequence similarity added in when clustering inside HLA-allele-positive subsets. Co-occurrence clustering excluded repertoires with fewer than 30,000 or more than 120,000 public chains, plus five with anomalous nucleotide sharing. This immuneACCESS table, as held by TCRdb, lists in-frame sequences with V and J called but not all clones. Of the missing ones, under half trace to an unresolved V gene in checked studies; the others have no known cause. That table is the source of V, J and clone size, and D and trimming were worked out from the DNA. The sample contains about 160,000 clones, roughly 66% of them found a single time. The ten largest clones take up around 1.6% of the sample.

The germline V gene yields MRHNA for CDR1 and SNTAGT for CDR2. Spanning cysteine to phenylalanine, the CDR3 consists of 13 amino acids. Only the CDR3 DNA stays, 39 bases, in frame from base 1. At the junction V is shortened by 0 bases and J by 9 bases, with 6 bases in between. The cohort was made up of roughly 670 healthy bone marrow donors. At the time of sampling, every cohort member was nominally healthy, though immune exposures that went unrecorded were likely present. The donor tested CMV seronegative and was one of the 352 seronegative cohort members. Each donor provided a peripheral blood sample, and peripheral blood mononuclear cells were used for TCR beta sequencing. Genomic DNA extraction from the blood cell samples was performed with the Qiagen DNeasy Blood Extraction Kit. The investigation overall reported the following: Several of the top co-occurrence clusters appeared to be linked to parvovirus B19, influenza, CMV and Epstein-Barr virus, according to a later analysis. Strong co-occurrence of HLA alleles, especially DR and DQ, made assigning TCR associations to individual alleles difficult. For the cohort, immune exposure information was limited to CMV serostatus. The sequencing pipeline was judged likely to have produced a cluster of highly shared sequence variants as a technical artifact. The authors suggested that the approach could potentially be extended to other disease states and immunological phenotypes. Roughly uniform sequencing depth across donors was assumed in presence/absence analyses, although this assumption may not hold. Because some donors lacked HLA typing at each locus, the association tests relied only on the typed subset. Most TCR sequences were seen in very few donors, while some public TCRs were found in many individuals. In a later genetic analysis, a missense DCLRE1C variant was associated with V-gene and J-gene trimming of TCR beta chains, and the association was replicated in an independent cohort. The classifier was reported to diagnose cytomegalovirus status with high specificity and sensitivity in both the original and validation cohorts. Because the 87-base-pair reads could not distinguish some IMGT-functional V segments, including TRBV6-2 and TRBV6-3, those segments were excluded. A further reported finding was that TCR beta sequences accurately predicted the HLA-A and HLA-B alleles for most subjects in the first cohort. Correlated functional status among segregating V segments might reflect linkage disequilibrium, but an unknown experimental factor could not be ruled out. A few of the identified cytomegalovirus-associated TCR beta chains were confirmed in vitro to be specific for cytomegalovirus antigens. The study listed 150 to 200 TCR beta chains as associated with cytomegalovirus. Compared with equally common non-associated chains, HLA-associated TCR beta chains in a later analysis were more clonally expanded and had lower generation probabilities. In a later analysis, the rate of TCR association differed among HLA loci, with DRB1 alleles having the most associated TCRs and HLA-C alleles having the fewest. In this cohort, only TCR beta chains were sequenced, and detectable features were limited by the absence of alpha or paired-chain data. Because counts were too low, more than 15 rarely observed V segments, including chromosome 9 orphons, were left out of the earlier analysis of several hundred of the donors. According to a later analysis, most CMV-associated TCR beta chains appeared to be HLA-restricted, and the HLA associations seemed to be driven largely by CMV exposure. Specific HLA alleles were associated with 15,000 to 20,000 TCR beta sequences at a false discovery rate of 0.05 in a later analysis. An earlier analysis of approximately 590 of the donors showed that most TCR beta V segments appeared in productive rearrangements either about 87% or about 30% of the time, which broadly matched IMGT annotations. In a later genetic analysis, fewer N-insertions in productive TCRs were reported among donors in an Asian-associated ancestry cluster than the 666-donor mean.

For this clone: Its target antigen remains unknown. No quality values exist for individual bases; no much larger clone is one base distant.

The sample consisted of PBMCs. This TCR was recovered from a woman between 18 and 29 years old in good health and CMV-seronegative. Recombination joined TRBV6-4 with TRBJ1-6; no D segment can be confidently identified. The nucleotide sequence reads as follows: TGTGCCAGCAGTGACTCTGAGGGTTCACCCCTCCACTTT. Its protein is CASSDSEGSPLHF.